A single sample gave rise to the 11 T cell receptor beta chains below, sequenced in a study of cytotoxic CD8 clonotypes in ibrutinib-treated CLL (dated by TCRdb to the early 2020s). To prepare the library, the immunoSEQ multiplex PCR assay was applied. What TCRdb holds here is the immuneACCESS table cut down to in-frame rearrangements. Part of the clones is not present; checked against another copy, under half of the missing clones reflect an unresolved V gene, and the others are unexplained. The sample includes about 15,000 clones, with roughly 50% observed a single time. The ten largest clones add up to about 34% of the sample. The material was PBMCs, obtained at a 24-month disease-progression time point, from a patient treated with ibrutinib. The receptors derive from a human donor with chronic lymphocytic leukemia.

The rearrangement links TRBV9 to TRBJ1-2; D unresolved. This CDR3 comprises 18 residues. From germline, CDR1 is SGDLS and CDR2 YYNGEE. Trimming shortened V by 4 bases and J by 3 bases, and 25 bases separated the two germline ends. Here the CDR3 reads CASSQIGVPAAGDYGYTF. The CDR3 DNA sequence: TGTGCCAGCAGCCAGATTGGAGTTCCGGCCGCCGGTGACTATGGCTACACCTTC.

This clone was recorded a few times. This sequence joins TRBV27 and TRBJ1-6; 7 bases match TRBD1. There are 12 residues in the CDR3. The V and J ends lost 7 bases and 11 bases, in that order; junction bases with no gene match: 5. The germline V gene encodes CDR1 MNHEY and CDR2 SMNVEV (reference sequence). The DNA for the CDR3 is TGTGCCAGCATCGCGACAGGGCCACCCCTCCACTTT. It yields the protein CASIATGPPLHF.

The chain carries TRBV27 and TRBJ1-1; 7 bases are shared with TRBD1. Germline V lookup: CDR1 MNHEY, CDR2 SMNVEV (reference sequence). Trimming took 2 bases from V and 11 from J; bases not matched to a gene: 8. The CDR3 has 13 residues. The CDR3 nucleotides read TGTGCCAGCAGTTTAGCCCAGGGGGGTTGGGCTTTCTTT. Amino acids: CASSLAQGGWAFF.

The rearrangement uses TRBV9 and TRBJ1-3, with a possible D match to TRBD1 (6 bases). Deletions cut 0 bases from V and 4 bases from J, with 11 bases between. From germline, CDR1 is SGDLS and CDR2 YYNGEE. This CDR3 comprises 15 residues. The CDR3 sequence: CASSVAPGAGNTIYF. CDR3 nucleotide sequence: TGTGCCAGCAGCGTAGCTCCAGGGGCCGGAAACACCATATATTTT.

The chain employs TRBV5-6 and TRBJ2-7; D gene uncertain. V was clipped by 2 bases and J by 7 bases, with 13 bases between them. The CDR3 consists of 13 residues. Per the germline V gene, CDR1 is SGHDT and CDR2 is YYEEEE. The CDR3: CASSLGRSWEQYF. CDR3 bases: TGTGCCAGCAGCTTAGGGCGGTCTTGGGAGCAGTACTTC.

This clone was recorded once. This chain uses TRBV11-2 with TRBJ2-5; D gene uncertain. Germline V gene data show CDR1 as SGHAT and CDR2 as FQNNGV. V gave up 2 bases and J gave up 2 bases, with 12 bases separating them. This CDR3 is 15 amino acids long. CDR3 coding DNA: TGTGCCAGCAGCTTATTAGCCTCCCCGCAAGAGACCCAGTACTTC. This encodes CASSLLASPQETQYF. The variable domain in full, with the rest retrieved from reference TRBV11-2 and TRBJ2-5, is EAGVAQSPRYKIIEKRQSVAFWCNPISGHATLYWYQQILGQGPKLLIQFQNNGVVDDSQLPKDRFSAERLKGVDSTLKIQPAKLEDSAVYLCASSLLASPQETQYFGPGTRLLVL.

V and J are TRBV4-1 and TRBJ2-1, with a possible D match to TRBD2 (6 bases). Germline V gives CDR1 MGHRA, CDR2 YSYEKL. V dropped 6 bases and J dropped 3 bases, with 15 bases sitting between them. The CDR3 covers 15 residues. The CDR3 DNA reads as TGCGCCAGCAGACGGACCGATAGCGGCTACAATGAGCAGTTCTTC. Encoded protein: CASRRTDSGYNEQFF.

The chain couples TRBV2 to TRBJ2-7; TRBD1 or TRBD2 may be the D gene (6 bases each). Trimming shortened V by 8 bases and J by 0 bases, and 14 bases separated the two germline ends. CDR1 is SNHLY, CDR2 FYNNEI, per germline. This CDR3 is built from 14 residues. CDR3 residues: CASLGQTSSYEQYF. In nucleotides, the CDR3 is TGTGCCAGCCTCGGACAGACTAGCTCCTACGAGCAGTACTTC. Combining the CDR3 with reference TRBV2 and TRBJ2-7 gives the whole variable domain EPEVTQTPSHQVTQMGQEVILRCVPISNHLYFYWYRQILGQKVEFLVSFYNNEISEKSEIFDDQFSVERPDGSNFTLKIRSTKLEDSAMYFCASLGQTSSYEQYFGPGTRLTVT.

V usage is TRBV19 and J usage is TRBJ2-7; D gene ambiguous. Germline assignment: CDR1 LNHDA and CDR2 SQIVND (reference sequence). The CDR3 runs 15 residues. V was cut by 1 base and J by 2 bases, with 12 bases left in between. The CDR3 protein is CASSIAWGDAYEQYF. Written as DNA, the CDR3 is TGTGCCAGTAGTATAGCTTGGGGTGACGCCTACGAGCAGTACTTC.

The V gene is TRBV5-5, the J gene TRBJ1-5; D is possibly TRBD1 (6 bases). The V gene's germline CDR1 is SGHKS and CDR2 YYEKEE (reference sequence). Trimming stripped 4 bases from V and 4 bases from J, with 21 bases between. The CDR3 totals 17 residues. CDR3 coding DNA: TGTGCCAGCAGCGCGACCCTGAAAGGACAGACTAATCAGCCCCAGCATTTT. It translates to CASSATLKGQTNQPQHF.

This clone was seen more than once but under ten times. The chain couples TRBV5-1 to TRBJ1-6; 10 bases match TRBD1. The germline V gene has CDR1 SGHRS and CDR2 YFSETQ. The CDR3 is 16 residues long. Trimming removed 2 bases from V and 9 bases from J; junction bases left unmatched: 8. CDR3 loop: CASSLGTGVSSSPLHF. As DNA, the CDR3 is TGCGCCAGCAGCTTAGGGACAGGGGTTTCAAGTTCACCCCTCCACTTT.